This record looks at one T cell receptor (beta chain) sequence and its context. What it recognizes is unknown. This entry belongs to a study of T cell repertoires in cytomegalovirus infection. Study background: From public TCR beta signatures came an indication of both CMV infection and matching HLA type. Notes on the study in general: Cumulated frequencies of public TCR beta families served to identify carriers of CMV plus the relevant HLA. The ex vivo response was dominated by HLA-C-restricted CMV-specific TCR beta clonotypes.

TCRdb used MiXCR to reprocess the reads, holding one entry per CDR3 protein. Found here are 400,000 to 600,000 distinct CDR3 sequences, roughly 42% of them singletons; the top ten hold around 44%. The source material was cultured PBMCs, sampled from culture after CMV antigen stimulation. The clonotype originates from a human donor in good health (CMV status not recorded). Some clones in this sample may be carry-over from other donors' samples.

The CDR3 sequence is CATRRTSTDTQYF. The CDR3 DNA is TGTGCCACAAGGAGAACTAGCACAGATACGCAGTATTTT. The V and J genes are TRBV15 and TRBJ2-3; no firm D call. CDR1 is LNHNV and CDR2 is YYDKDF in the germline V gene (reference sequence). Deletions cut 9 bases from V and 0 bases from J, with 10 bases between. CDR3 length: 13 amino acids.